This TCR beta chain appears in the sequencing data of a study of blood T cell repertoires in COVID-19. Overall study context: The samples span acute and convalescent COVID-19 from the United States, Italy and Spain.

The authors' processing: Amplified reference gene primers provided the basis for estimating nucleated cell counts. The table came from immunoSEQ multiplex PCR; TCRdb's copy has only in-frame clones and leaves some out. That table furnishes V, J and clone size, whereas the DNA furnished D and trimming. The sample consists of over 90,000 clones, 87% of them appearing once. This CDR3 comprises 14 residues. With 5 bases clipped from V and 0 bases from J, the junction kept 3 bases outside the gene matches. CDR1 is MNHEY, CDR2 SVGAGI, per germline. The chain employs TRBV6-5 and TRBJ1-1, with TRBD1 matching 7 bases. The clonotype comes from a man between 45 and 60 years old in a cohort sampled during active COVID-19. The sequenced material came from peripheral blood. The CDR3 is CASSTGQLNTEAFF. Written as DNA, the CDR3 is TGTGCCAGCAGTACGGGACAGCTGAACACTGAAGCTTTCTTT.